The present T cell receptor (beta chain) was sequenced within a study of cytomegalovirus exposure and HLA in healthy donors. Study conclusions and caveats: The tendency of first-cohort TCR clusters to co-occur in the 100 to 150 validation repertoires emerged from a later analysis. With high specificity and sensitivity, the classifier reportedly diagnosed cytomegalovirus status. Researchers counted around 180 TCR beta chains as cytomegalovirus-associated.

Details on this clone: The target antigen is unknown.

TCRdb's copy holds only in-frame clones and misses some; the assay was immunoSEQ multiplex PCR. Among 300,000 to 400,000 clones listed, roughly 88% were seen once. The donors were part of the validation cohort, which consisted of under 150 subjects and was separate from the first cohort of roughly 620 subjects. Trimming removed 4 bases at V and 0 bases at J, with 9 bases between. This CDR3 spans 13 amino acids. Germline assignment: CDR1 SQVTM and CDR2 ANQGSEA. This receptor was obtained from a man aged 25 to 40 in good health and CMV-seronegative. The sample consisted of PBMCs. The V gene is TRBV29-1, the J gene TRBJ1-1; D is unresolved. For the CDR3, the DNA is TGCAGCGTTGTGAAGGAGATGAACACTGAAGCTTTCTTT. Residues: CSVVKEMNTEAFF. The full variable domain, in which reference TRBV29-1 and TRBJ1-1 provide the parts outside the CDR3, is SAVISQKPSRDICQRGTSLTIQCQVDSQVTMMFWYRQQPGQSLTLIATANQGSEATYESGFVIDKFPISRPNLTFSTLTVSNMSPEDSSIYLCSVVKEMNTEAFFGQGTRLTVV.